This is a list of T cell receptor beta chains from one sample in a study of CD8+ T cells in alopecia areata. Using immunoSEQ multiplex PCR, the repertoire was profiled, and TCRdb retains in-frame clones only, with some absent. The sample has about 190,000 clones, 59% seen once; the top ten hold roughly 15%. The source material was CD4+ T cells sorted from blood, sampled at week 0. These receptors all come from a human donor with alopecia areata. Each CDR3 is given with its conserved first and last residue. D genes are given only for firm matches. Clone size appears in some rows only: once, few, many, or a class for an expanded clone.

CDR3nt | CDR3aa | v_gene | abundance | j_gene | d_gene
TGTGCCTGGAGTGTATGGACTAGCGGGGGGGCTAGAGATACGCAGTATTTT | CAWSVWTSGGARDTQYF | TRBV30 | NA | TRBJ2-3 | TRBD2
TGTGCCAGCAGCCGTGTTGGGGACCAGCCCCAGCATTTT | CASSRVGDQPQHF | TRBV4-2 | NA | TRBJ1-5 | NA
TGTGCCACCAGCAGAGATGGTATGCGGGGTGGCTACACCTTC | CATSRDGMRGGYTF | TRBV15 | NA | TRBJ1-2 | NA
TGTGCCAGCAGCGGACAGGATGGCTATGGCTACACCTTC | CASSGQDGYGYTF | TRBV9 | NA | TRBJ1-2 | NA
TGTGCCAGCTCACCAAATTGGGGGACCGCGAACACTGAAGCTTTCTTT | CASSPNWGTANTEAFF | TRBV18 | once | TRBJ1-1 | NA
TGTGCCAGCAGTTTAAGCGTCAATGAGCAGTTCTTC | CASSLSVNEQFF | TRBV28 | NA | TRBJ2-1 | NA
TGTGCCACCCGGACAGGGGTTGACAATGAGCAGTTCTTC | CATRTGVDNEQFF | TRBV19 | NA | TRBJ2-1 | TRBD1
TGTGCCACCAGCAGAGACCGATCAGGGAACACCGGGGAGCTGTTTTTT | CATSRDRSGNTGELFF | TRBV15 | NA | TRBJ2-2 | NA
TGTGCCAGCATCCCGGAAGGCGGCGGCCCGGTTTTT | CASIPEGGGPVF | TRBV6-5 | NA | TRBJ1-3 | NA
TGCGCCAGCAGCTTTCTAGGACAGGGGCATGGCTACACCTTC | CASSFLGQGHGYTF | TRBV5-1 | NA | TRBJ1-2 | TRBD1
TGTGCCAGCAGTGAAGGGTCCTATGGCTACACCTTC | CASSEGSYGYTF | TRBV2 | few | TRBJ1-2 | NA
TGTGCCAGCAGCGCCGGACTAAACATTCAGTACTTC | CASSAGLNIQYF | TRBV7-2 | NA | TRBJ2-4 | NA
TGCAGCGCCTCCGGGACAGGGTTGGAGACCCAGTACTTC | CSASGTGLETQYF | TRBV29-1 | NA | TRBJ2-5 | TRBD1
TGCAGCGTTTTCGGAGGGTACGGGGCCAACGTCCTGACTTTC | CSVFGGYGANVLTF | TRBV29-1 | NA | TRBJ2-6 | NA
TGCGCCAGCAGAGTTTCACACCCGAACACTGAAGCTTTCTTT | CASRVSHPNTEAFF | TRBV5-1 | few | TRBJ1-1 | NA
TGTGCCAGCAGTGTACAGGGCCACACTGAAGCTTTCTTT | CASSVQGHTEAFF | TRBV25-1 | once | TRBJ1-1 | NA
TGTGCCACCCGCTCACAGGGAAGCAATCAGCCCCAGCATTTT | CATRSQGSNQPQHF | TRBV6-5 | NA | TRBJ1-5 | NA
TGTGCCAGCAGCTCCGGAGCGAGAGGAAACACCATATATTTT | CASSSGARGNTIYF | TRBV7-2 | few | TRBJ1-3 | NA
TGCAGCGTGCTTGGGCGGGCATACACAGATACGCAGTATTTT | CSVLGRAYTDTQYF | TRBV29-1 | NA | TRBJ2-3 | NA
TGCAGCGTTTTAGGACAGGGGGTTGAGCAGCCCCAGCATTTT | CSVLGQGVEQPQHF | TRBV29-1 | NA | TRBJ1-5 | TRBD1
TGTGCCTGGGCAAAGGTGAGCTCCTACAATGAGCAGTTCTTC | CAWAKVSSYNEQFF | TRBV30 | few | TRBJ2-1 | NA
TGCGCCAGCAGCCTTACCGGGACAGCCTACGAGCAGTACTTC | CASSLTGTAYEQYF | TRBV5-1 | few | TRBJ2-7 | TRBD1
TGCAGCGTTGAGCAGGGTCGGCTCACTGAAGCTTTCTTT | CSVEQGRLTEAFF | TRBV29-1 | once | TRBJ1-1 | NA
TGTGCCAGCAGCTTAGCGTGGGGGCCTGAATACGAGCAGTACTTC | CASSLAWGPEYEQYF | TRBV7-2 | NA | TRBJ2-7 | NA
TGCGCCAGCAGCCTCGTAAGCGGGTCGGCTAGCACAGATACGCAGTATTTT | CASSLVSGSASTDTQYF | TRBV4-1 | NA | TRBJ2-3 | NA
TGTGCCAGCAGCCGCCGGGACAGGGGGCCCGACGAGCAGTACTTC | CASSRRDRGPDEQYF | TRBV7-9 | few | TRBJ2-7 | TRBD1
TGTGCCAGCAGTGAAAAAAACAGGGGGCTGGTAGAGACCCAGTACTTC | CASSEKNRGLVETQYF | TRBV2 | few | TRBJ2-5 | TRBD1
TGTGCCAGCAGAACCAACACAGATACGCAGTATTTT | CASRTNTDTQYF | TRBV2 | NA | TRBJ2-3 | NA
TGTGCCAGCAGAGAGTGGACCGGGGAGCTGTTTTTT | CASREWTGELFF | TRBV2 | NA | TRBJ2-2 | NA
TGTGCCAGCACCTCCGCACAGACCCGGGCGGAGACCCAGTACTTC | CASTSAQTRAETQYF | TRBV11-2 | few | TRBJ2-5 | NA
TGTGCCAGCAGTTTAGTCGGGGGGTCCACAGATACGCAGTATTTT | CASSLVGGSTDTQYF | TRBV2 | NA | TRBJ2-3 | TRBD2
TGTGCCTGGAGAGCCCCCGGGATTTATGGCTACACCTTC | CAWRAPGIYGYTF | TRBV30 | once | TRBJ1-2 | NA
TGTGCCCTAGAAGGGAGACGGGGGCATAACACTGAAGCTTTCTTT | CALEGRRGHNTEAFF | TRBV7-9 | few | TRBJ1-1 | NA
TGCGCCAGCAGCCAAGGAAGGCTGCAGGGGAACCAGCCCCAGCATTTT | CASSQGRLQGNQPQHF | TRBV4-1 | few | TRBJ1-5 | NA
TGTGCCAGCAGCTCGGGACTTGGAGAGGATACGCAGTATTTT | CASSSGLGEDTQYF | TRBV7-2 | NA | TRBJ2-3 | NA
TGCAGCGCCGGTAACTATGGCTACACCTTC | CSAGNYGYTF | TRBV29-1 | NA | TRBJ1-2 | NA
TGTGCCAGCAGCCAAGGGGGACTAGCGGGACTCACCGGGGAGCTGTTTTTT | CASSQGGLAGLTGELFF | TRBV4-2 | few | TRBJ2-2 | TRBD2
TGCGCCAGCAGTCATGGACAGGGGGCCCAGGCCCAGTACTTC | CASSHGQGAQAQYF | TRBV5-1 | few | TRBJ2-5 | TRBD1
TGTGCCAGCAGTAGGACAGGGACCTACGAGCAGTACTTC | CASSRTGTYEQYF | TRBV6-5 | NA | TRBJ2-7 | TRBD1
TGTGCCAGCAGTTTAGCCCTATACAATGAGCAGTTCTTC | CASSLALYNEQFF | TRBV27 | NA | TRBJ2-1 | NA
TGTGCCGGGGCACCGGGGCCCAATCAGCCCCAGCATTTT | CAGAPGPNQPQHF | TRBV30 | NA | TRBJ1-5 | NA
TGCAGCGTTCTAGATCAGGGGGCGCGAGATACGCAGTATTTT | CSVLDQGARDTQYF | TRBV29-1 | few | TRBJ2-3 | TRBD1
TGTGCCAGCAGCACCGGACAGAGCACAGATACGCAGTATTTT | CASSTGQSTDTQYF | TRBV7-2 | NA | TRBJ2-3 | NA
TGTGCCAGCAGCGTTGGGAACGCGGGGGCCAGCACAGATACGCAGTATTTT | CASSVGNAGASTDTQYF | TRBV9 | NA | TRBJ2-3 | NA
TGTGCCTGGGGACCGGGCCTTAGCAATCAGCCCCAGCATTTT | CAWGPGLSNQPQHF | TRBV30 | few | TRBJ1-5 | NA
TGCGCCAGCAGCCAAGAAAGCCGCAGGGTAGGATATGGCTACACCTTC | CASSQESRRVGYGYTF | TRBV4-1 | few | TRBJ1-2 | NA
TGTGCCAGCAGCGCTGGGGCGTCCCCTTCACCCCTCCACTTT | CASSAGASPSPLHF | TRBV9 | once | TRBJ1-6 | NA
TGCGCCAGCAGTCAATGGGGAGGTCGGGCGTACGAGCAGTACTTC | CASSQWGGRAYEQYF | TRBV23-1 | NA | TRBJ2-7 | NA
TGCAGTGCTAGCGGAATGTTTGGCTACACCTTC | CSASGMFGYTF | TRBV20-1 | NA | TRBJ1-2 | NA
TGTGCCAGCAGTAGGGAGGACGAGCAGTACTTC | CASSREDEQYF | TRBV6-1 | NA | TRBJ2-7 | NA
TGCGCCAGCACTATCTCGACGACAGGGGACGAGACCCAGTACTTC | CASTISTTGDETQYF | TRBV10-2 | NA | TRBJ2-5 | TRBD1
TGTGCCAGCAGCCTCCCCGGGACCCTTCGGGAAGCTTTCTTT | CASSLPGTLREAFF | TRBV11-2 | NA | TRBJ1-1 | NA
TGCAGCGTTTACAGATCCTACGAGCAGTACTTC | CSVYRSYEQYF | TRBV29-1 | few | TRBJ2-7 | NA
TGCGCCAGCAGCCAACAGCGATTAGACGAGACCCAGTACTTC | CASSQQRLDETQYF | TRBV4-1 | NA | TRBJ2-5 | NA
TGCAGCGTCGGGGACGGTGCCTACGAGCAGTACTTC | CSVGDGAYEQYF | TRBV29-1 | NA | TRBJ2-7 | NA
TGCAGCGCCAGACAGGGGGGGAACACTGAAGCTTTCTTT | CSARQGGNTEAFF | TRBV29-1 | NA | TRBJ1-1 | TRBD1
TGTGCCAGCTCACCAAGGCCGGGACAGGGCACAGATACGCAGTATTTT | CASSPRPGQGTDTQYF | TRBV18 | NA | TRBJ2-3 | TRBD1
TGTGCCTGGAGCCCCCTATCCGGGGGGGCAGATACGCAGTATTTT | CAWSPLSGGADTQYF | TRBV30 | NA | TRBJ2-3 | TRBD2
TGTGCCAGCACTGGGGACAGTGGAAACATTCAGTACTTC | CASTGDSGNIQYF | TRBV6-1 | NA | TRBJ2-4 | TRBD1